This T cell receptor (beta chain) was identified during a study of blood T cell repertoires in COVID-19. Turning to the study itself: The United States, Italy and Spain were the sources of the acute and convalescent COVID-19 samples. PBMCs, B-cell-depleted T cells, or T cells were the source of the cDNA or gDNA that made up the material.

TCRdb's table, derived via immunoSEQ multiplex PCR, lists solely in-frame clones and lacks some. This sample has tens of thousands of clones, with roughly 85% found just once. J was trimmed by 6 bases and V by 5 bases; bases with no gene match: 6. CDR3 length: 13 residues. The V gene's germline CDR1 is MNHEY and CDR2 SVGEGT. The sequenced sample consisted of peripheral blood. This rearrangement joins TRBV6-2 or TRBV6-3 to TRBJ1-2, with 7 bases that match TRBD1. The sequence came from a man older than 75 with acute or convalescent COVID-19. CDR3 in DNA: TGTGCCAGCAGTAGGGACAGTATTGATGGCTACACCTTC. This sequence encodes CASSRDSIDGYTF.